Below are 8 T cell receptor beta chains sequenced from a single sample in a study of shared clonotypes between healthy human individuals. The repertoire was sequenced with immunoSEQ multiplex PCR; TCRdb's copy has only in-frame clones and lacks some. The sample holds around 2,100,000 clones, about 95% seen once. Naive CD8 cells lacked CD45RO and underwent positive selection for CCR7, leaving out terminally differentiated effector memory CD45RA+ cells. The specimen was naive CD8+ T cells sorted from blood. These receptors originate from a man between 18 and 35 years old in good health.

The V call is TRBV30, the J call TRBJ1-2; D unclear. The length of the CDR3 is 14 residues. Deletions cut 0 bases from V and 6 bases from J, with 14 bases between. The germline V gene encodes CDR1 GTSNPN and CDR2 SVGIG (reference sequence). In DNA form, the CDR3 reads TGTGCCTGGAGTGTAGACCCGGGAAGCCATGGCTACACCTTC. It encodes CAWSVDPGSHGYTF.

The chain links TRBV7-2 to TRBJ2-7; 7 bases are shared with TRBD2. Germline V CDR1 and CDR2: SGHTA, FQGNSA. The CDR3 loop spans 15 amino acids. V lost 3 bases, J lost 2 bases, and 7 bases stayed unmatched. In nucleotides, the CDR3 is TGTGCCAGCAGCTTCGAGGGAGGGATAACCTACGAGCAGTACTTC. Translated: CASSFEGGITYEQYF.

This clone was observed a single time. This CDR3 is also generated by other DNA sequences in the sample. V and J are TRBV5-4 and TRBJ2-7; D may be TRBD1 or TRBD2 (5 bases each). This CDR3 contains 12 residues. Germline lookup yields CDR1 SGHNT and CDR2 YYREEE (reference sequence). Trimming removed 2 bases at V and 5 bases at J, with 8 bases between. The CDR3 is CASSFLGHEQYF. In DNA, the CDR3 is TGTGCCAGCAGCTTCCTGGGACACGAGCAGTACTTC.

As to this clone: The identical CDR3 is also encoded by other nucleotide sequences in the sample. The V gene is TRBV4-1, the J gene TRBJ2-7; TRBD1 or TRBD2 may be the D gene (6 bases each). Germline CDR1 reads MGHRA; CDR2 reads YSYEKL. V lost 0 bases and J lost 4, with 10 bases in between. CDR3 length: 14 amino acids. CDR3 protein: CASSQDRGRYEQYF. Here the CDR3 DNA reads TGCGCCAGCAGCCAAGATAGGGGGAGGTACGAGCAGTACTTC.

For the CDR3, the DNA is TGTGCCAGCAGCTTAGCGGCCGGGTTTAATGAAAAACTGTTTTTT. It specifies CASSLAAGFNEKLFF. The gene calls are TRBV7-8 and TRBJ1-4; D remains ambiguous. The germline gives CDR1 SGHVS, CDR2 FQNEAQ. V shed 0 bases and J shed 4 bases, with 9 bases lying between them. The CDR3 runs 15 residues.

The CDR3 loop reads CASSQETGLVAEQFF. The CDR3 DNA reads TGCGCCAGCAGCCAAGAAACTGGTCTAGTTGCCGAGCAGTTCTTC. The chain uses TRBV4-3 and TRBJ2-1, with D unresolved. V lost 0 bases, J lost 10 bases, and 16 bases lay in between. This CDR3 region has 15 residues. Germline CDR1 and CDR2: LGHNA and YSLEER.

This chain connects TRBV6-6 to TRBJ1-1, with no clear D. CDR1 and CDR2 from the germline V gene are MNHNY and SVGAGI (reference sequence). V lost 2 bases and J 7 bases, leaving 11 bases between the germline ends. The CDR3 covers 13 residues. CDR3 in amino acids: CASSYSKDVEAFF. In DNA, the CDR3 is TGTGCCAGCAGTTACAGTAAGGACGTTGAAGCTTTCTTT.

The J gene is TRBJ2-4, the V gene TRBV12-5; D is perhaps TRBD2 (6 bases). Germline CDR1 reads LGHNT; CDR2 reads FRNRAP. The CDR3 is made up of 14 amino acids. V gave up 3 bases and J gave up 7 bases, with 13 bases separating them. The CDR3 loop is CASGFHGTLNIQYF. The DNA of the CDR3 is TGTGCTAGTGGTTTTCACGGGACTCTGAACATTCAGTACTTC.